What follows are 27 T cell receptor beta chains derived from one specimen sequenced in a study of blood T cells in healthy people across ages. For the second PCR, which ran for about 7 to 12 cycles, a sample-barcoded 5' primer and a J-beta primer mix were used. TCRdb reprocessed the 5' RACE reads via MiXCR and lists one record per CDR3 protein. Among fewer than 900,000 distinct CDR3 sequences listed, around 36% were seen once. Sequences were obtained from blood. These receptors were taken from a man aged 18-30 years in good health.

This clonotype has ten or more counts. CDR3 sequence: CASSFRVSRGAKNIQYF. The DNA of the CDR3 is TGCGCCAGCAGCTTCCGGGTCTCCAGGGGGGCCAAAAACATTCAGTACTTC. The chain combines TRBV5-1 with TRBJ2-4, with 7 bases aligning to TRBD1. The J segment lost 1 base and the V segment lost 2 bases, leaving 9 bases of the junction unmatched. This CDR3 is 17 amino acids long. Germline CDR1 reads SGHRS; CDR2 reads YFSETQ.

This clonotype has at least ten counts. The rearrangement uses TRBV20-1 and TRBJ1-5; D unresolved. V lost 0 bases, J lost 10 bases, and 19 bases lay in between. This CDR3 comprises 15 residues. CDR1 and CDR2 from the germline V gene are DFQATT and SNEGSKA (reference sequence). Written as DNA, the CDR3 is TGCAGTGCTAGAGATGGCCGCCGATATTCAGGCCCCCAGCATTTT. This translates into CSARDGRRYSGPQHF.

This clonotype was counted only a few times. V gene TRBV3-1 combines with J gene TRBJ1-2; 7 bases fit TRBD1. This CDR3 is built from 15 residues. The junction had 13 bases not matched to a gene; V was cut back by 4 bases and J by 8 bases. Germline CDR1 reads LGHDT; CDR2 reads YNNKEL (reference sequence). The CDR3 is CASSPFGTTGVGYTF. CDR3 nucleotide sequence: TGTGCCAGCAGCCCCTTCGGGACAACAGGGGTCGGCTACACCTTC.

This clonotype was detected a few times. The chain carries TRBV20-1 and TRBJ1-1, with D possibly TRBD1 on 6 matching bases. Trimming pared 3 bases from V and 0 bases from J, leaving 11 bases between. Germline V gene sequence: CDR1 DFQATT, CDR2 SNEGSKA (reference sequence). The CDR3 is 14 amino acids. This CDR3 reads CSARGHSMNTEAFF. The CDR3 DNA reads TGCAGTGCTAGGGGACACAGTATGAACACTGAAGCTTTCTTT.

The table lists this clonotype with many counts. The rearrangement joins TRBV12-3 or TRBV12-4 to TRBJ2-1, with D perhaps matching TRBD1 (5 bases). Trimming removed 3 bases from V and 2 bases from J, with 8 bases in between. This CDR3 spans 14 amino acids. CDR3 region: CASSLGPPYNEQFF. The CDR3 DNA sequence: TGTGCCAGCAGTTTGGGGCCTCCCTACAATGAGCAGTTCTTC.

The V call is TRBV6-2 or TRBV6-3, the J call TRBJ1-2; 10 nucleotides align to TRBD1. Trimming cost V 4 bases and J 4 bases; bases outside gene matches: 15. The CDR3 has 18 amino acids. Germline V gives CDR1 MNHEY, CDR2 SVGEGT. The CDR3 region has the DNA TGTGCCAGCAGTTCATTCCGGGACAGGGGTCCCCTAAGCTATGGCTACACCTTC. Residues: CASSSFRDRGPLSYGYTF.

This rearrangement joins TRBV7-2 to TRBJ2-3; D unresolved. CDR1 and CDR2 from the germline V gene are SGHTA and FQGNSA. The germline V and J ends were trimmed by 2 bases and 0 bases, with 9 bases remaining between them. The CDR3 extends over 15 amino acids. The CDR3 is CASSLNPISTDTQYF. For the CDR3, the DNA is TGTGCCAGCAGCTTAAATCCGATTAGCACAGATACGCAGTATTTT.

The rearrangement joins TRBV2 to TRBJ1-5, with TRBD1 matching over 8 bases. Trimming at V came to 7 bases and at J to 1 base, leaving 6 bases not matched to a gene. CDR3 length equals 15 residues. Looked up from germline, CDR1 is SNHLY and CDR2 is FYNNEI. DNA for the CDR3: TGTGCCAGCAAAGCAGGGGGCGGGAGCAATCAGCCCCAGCATTTT. Amino acids: CASKAGGGSNQPQHF. Drawing the rest from reference TRBV2 and TRBJ1-5, the complete variable domain is EPEVTQTPSHQVTQMGQEVILRCVPISNHLYFYWYRQILGQKVEFLVSFYNNEISEKSEIFDDQFSVERPDGSNFTLKIRSTKLEDSAMYFCASKAGGGSNQPQHFGDGTRLSIL.

The chain has TRBV4-2 and TRBJ2-7, with D possibly called TRBD1 or TRBD2 (5 bases each). Trimming took off 1 base at V and 7 bases at J, with 20 bases between the two ends. Per germline, CDR1 LGHNA and CDR2 YNFKEQ. The CDR3 runs to 16 residues. The CDR3: CASSQGDGSSYNEQYF. The CDR3 bases are TGTGCCAGCAGCCAAGGGGACGGATCCTCCTACAATGAGCAGTACTTC.

This rearrangement joins TRBV27 to TRBJ2-7; maybe TRBD1 (5 bases). CDR3 length: 14 amino acids. V shed 5 bases and J shed 8 bases, with 19 bases lying between them. Germline V CDR1 and CDR2: MNHEY, SMNVEV (reference sequence). The CDR3 sequence: CASSHRSSYNKQYF. In nucleotides, the CDR3 is TGTGCCAGCAGTCACAGGAGCTCCTACAATAAGCAGTACTTC.

The chain has TRBV30 and TRBJ1-4, with 7 positions matching TRBD1. Trimming at V came to 2 bases and at J to 7 bases, leaving 7 bases not matched to a gene. This CDR3 comprises 14 residues. Germline V lookup: CDR1 GTSNPN, CDR2 SVGIG (reference sequence). CDR3 sequence: CAWSPTGKGEKLFF. The CDR3 DNA reads TGTGCCTGGAGTCCGACAGGGAAGGGTGAAAAACTGTTTTTT.

This chain uses TRBV5-1 with TRBJ2-3; D remains unclear. The germline CDR1 and CDR2 sequences are SGHRS and YFSETQ. The CDR3 is 15 residues long. V was shortened by 1 base and J by 1 base, with 10 bases between the two germline ends. The CDR3 loop reads CASSLMRSRTDTQYF. DNA for the CDR3: TGCGCCAGCAGCTTGATGCGATCCCGCACAGATACGCAGTATTTT.

This clonotype was counted a single time. The rearrangement joins TRBV21-1 to TRBJ2-4; TRBD2, the table's D call, lacks a check against the DNA. TRBV21-1 is flagged as a pseudogene. This CDR3 contains 15 residues. CDR3 region: CASSKGAGASEEQYF. The CDR3 region has the DNA TGTGCCAGCAGCAAAGGGGCAGGGGCCTCAGAAGAGCAGTACTTC.

This clonotype was recorded a few times. The chain carries TRBV5-8 and TRBJ2-7, with TRBD1 matching 9 bases. The CDR3 length is 17 residues. CDR1 is SGHTS and CDR2 is YDEGEE in the germline V gene. Trimming took 3 bases from V and 2 from J; bases not matched to a gene: 12. CDR3 DNA sequence: TGTGCCAGCAGCTGGGATAGAACAGGGGGCAGAACCTACGAGCAGTACTTC. This encodes CASSWDRTGGRTYEQYF.

This clonotype has at least ten counts. The chain links TRBV12-3 or TRBV12-4 to TRBJ1-1; D gene uncertain. This CDR3 is built from 13 residues. Trimming removed 5 bases from V and 0 bases from J, with 7 bases in between. CDR3 sequence: CASSLTVNTEAFF. DNA for the CDR3: TGTGCCAGCAGTCTTACTGTGAACACTGAAGCTTTCTTT.

This rearrangement joins TRBV20-1 to TRBJ1-1; no clear D gene. This CDR3 has 11 residues. V lost 8 bases and J 4 bases, leaving 11 bases between the germline ends. CDR1 is DFQATT and CDR2 is SNEGSKA in the germline V gene (reference sequence). CDR3 protein: CSPTQPTEAFF. The CDR3 coding sequence is TGCAGTCCTACCCAACCCACTGAAGCTTTCTTT.

This clonotype was seen only a few times. The chain recombines TRBV30 with TRBJ2-7; a possible D gene is TRBD2 (6 bases). The V end was cut by 5 bases, the J end by 2 bases, with 16 bases between. CDR1 and CDR2 from the germline V gene are GTSNPN and SVGIG (reference sequence). CDR3 size: 14 residues. The CDR3 reads CAWDYGGPAYEQYF. CDR3 nucleotides: TGTGCCTGGGACTACGGGGGACCGGCCTACGAGCAGTACTTC.

This chain uses TRBV7-9 with TRBJ2-5, with 10 nucleotides matching TRBD2. The CDR3 contains 15 residues. With V trimmed by 4 bases and J by 11 bases, 13 bases remained unmatched. Per the germline V gene, CDR1 is SEHNR and CDR2 is FQNEAQ (reference sequence). The CDR3 protein is CASSSRQAGGTEQYF. CDR3 nucleotides: TGTGCCAGCAGCTCTCGCCAAGCGGGGGGGACTGAGCAGTACTTC.

The V and J genes are TRBV7-2 and TRBJ2-1, with TRBD1 matching over 7 bases. The length of the CDR3 is 16 residues. Germline-derived CDR1 and CDR2 are SGHTA and FQGNSA. V shed 1 base, J shed 5 bases, and the junction held 8 bases outside the gene matches. The CDR3 spells CASSLVPGQKNNEQFF. As DNA, the CDR3 is TGTGCCAGCAGCTTAGTACCGGGACAGAAAAACAATGAGCAGTTCTTC.

The chain has TRBV6-2 or TRBV6-3 and TRBJ2-4; maybe TRBD1 (5 bases). The last part of the DNA fits TRBJ2-7 better; the J call may be wrong. The CDR3 is 12 amino acids. Germline CDR1 reads MNHEY; CDR2 reads SVGEGT. The CDR3 spells CASIYQGGEQYF. CDR3 coding DNA: TGTGCCAGCATTTATCAGGGCGGCGAGCAGTACTTC.

The V call is TRBV7-3, the J call TRBJ2-5, with a weak D call TRBD2 (6 bases). The CDR3 has 15 amino acids. Germline assignment: CDR1 SGHTA and CDR2 FQGTGA. The V gene lost 5 bases and the J gene lost 11 bases, with 24 bases spanning the gap. CDR3 region: CASSPGPGVDNEQYF. CDR3 nucleotides: TGTGCCAGCAGCCCAGGGCCGGGGGTGGACAATGAGCAGTACTTC.

This clonotype has a handful of counts. The V and J genes are TRBV5-1 and TRBJ2-4; D may be TRBD1 or TRBD2 (5 bases each). The ends were cut back, 0 bases at V and 6 bases at J, with 10 bases in the middle. The germline V gene has CDR1 SGHRS and CDR2 YFSETQ. This CDR3 comprises 14 residues. CDR3 region: CASSLEAGRNIQYF. The CDR3 DNA reads TGCGCCAGCAGCTTGGAGGCAGGGAGAAACATTCAGTACTTC.

This clonotype was counted between two and nine times. This chain joins TRBV25-1 and TRBJ2-1; D is unclear. The CDR3 is 13 residues long. CDR1 and CDR2 from the germline V gene are MGHDK and SYGVNS. The germline V and J ends were trimmed by 6 bases and 10 bases, with 16 bases remaining between them. The DNA for the CDR3 is TGTGCCAGCAGCCTTTCGTATGTCCACGAGCAGTTCTTC. Residues: CASSLSYVHEQFF.

This clonotype was recorded a few times. The chain employs TRBV7-2 and TRBJ2-3; D may be TRBD2 (6 bases). V lost 1 base, J lost 4 bases, and 9 bases lay in between. The CDR3 loop spans 14 amino acids. In germline, CDR1 is SGHTA, CDR2 FQGNSA. CDR3 residues: CASSLDGGPDTQYF. The DNA of the CDR3 is TGTGCCAGCAGCTTAGACGGGGGACCAGATACGCAGTATTTT.

The chain links TRBV19 to TRBJ2-6, with 7 bases matching TRBD2. This CDR3 has 16 amino acids. V dropped 4 bases and J dropped 2; count of bases not matched to a gene: 5. The germline V gene has CDR1 LNHDA and CDR2 SQIVND (reference sequence). For the CDR3, the DNA is TGTGCCAGTAGTAGGGGGACTACGCCTGGGGCCAACGTCCTGACTTTC. It translates to CASSRGTTPGANVLTF.

The rearrangement uses TRBV10-2 and TRBJ1-1, with D possibly TRBD1 on 5 matching bases. Looked up from germline, CDR1 is WSHSY and CDR2 is SAAADI. Trimming left V 6 bases short and J 8 bases short, with 13 bases between. CDR3 length equals 12 residues. This CDR3 is CASRGWTQEAFF. DNA of the CDR3: TGCGCCAGCAGGGGTTGGACACAAGAAGCTTTCTTT.

The CDR3 region has the DNA TGCAGTGCTAGGGACGGCACTGAAAAACTGTTTTTT. Amino acid sequence: CSARDGTEKLFF. The rearrangement joins TRBV20-1 to TRBJ1-4; the D is unclear. CDR3 size: 12 residues. Germline V CDR1 and CDR2: DFQATT, SNEGSKA (reference sequence). Trimming took 3 bases from V and 7 from J, leaving 9 bases between them.